Listed below are T cell receptor beta chains from one sample, sequenced in a study of chemoradiotherapy in HPV16-positive cancers. Profiling relied on immunoSEQ multiplex PCR, and the TCRdb table lists in-frame clones only, not all of them. The repertoire consists of nearly 7,500 clones, with under 80% occurring once and the leading ten covering more than 15%. The source was tumor tissue, collected from a patient who underwent chemoradiotherapy. The source is a human donor with HPV-associated anogenital cancer. The CDR3 runs from the conserved cysteine through the conserved F or W. The D gene is left open where the match is weak.

v_gene,d_gene,CDR3aa
TRBV6-4,NA,CASSDSDTGELFF
TRBV7-8,TRBD2,CASSLPTRTSGGPGETQYF
TRBV29-1,NA,CSVLRGFDEQFF
TRBV7-8,NA,CASSPHQGPSQPQHF
TRBV6-6,NA,CASRGGTGDFYEQYF
TRBV7-9,TRBD1,CASSSPGQGSSYNSPLHF
TRBV27,NA,CASSPPSGTAGDEQFF
TRBV30,TRBD2,CAWAGERGLYEQYF
TRBV15,TRBD1,CATSSQQGADGYTF
TRBV10-3,NA,CAIGGGGRRNTEAFF